The rows below give T cell receptor beta chains drawn from one sample of a study of cytomegalovirus exposure and HLA in healthy donors. Clones were sequenced by immunoSEQ multiplex PCR, and TCRdb holds only the in-frame ones, with some missing. Among around 30,000 clones, about 86% were seen once, and the ten largest hold approximately 2.6%. The sample was PBMCs. These receptors all come from a boy aged 5-17 years in good health and CMV-seronegative. Both conserved end residues are part of each CDR3. A D gene is named only where the DNA matches it firmly. Clone size is shown for a subset of rows, as once, few, many or a class of expanded clone.

CDR3	DNA	length	D	size	V	J
CASSSDMFGEQYF	TGTGCCAGCAGTTCGGACATGTTTGGCGAGCAGTACTTC	13	.	.	TRBV7-3	TRBJ2-7
CASSLRQGSAYEQYF	TGCGCCAGCAGCCTCCGACAGGGGTCGGCCTACGAGCAGTACTTC	15	TRBD1	.	TRBV5-1	TRBJ2-7
CASTPEGTQYF	TGTGCCAGCACCCCGGAGGGAACCCAGTACTTC	11	.	.	TRBV7-2	TRBJ2-5
CSVGPAGPVDTQYF	TGCAGCGTCGGGCCAGCGGGGCCAGTGGATACGCAGTATTTT	14	TRBD2	.	TRBV29-1	TRBJ2-3
CASSYRVADTQYF	TGTGCCAGCTCGTACAGGGTGGCGGATACGCAGTATTTT	13	.	.	TRBV18	TRBJ2-3
CASSATGAGANVLTF	TGTGCCAGCAGCGCCACAGGGGCTGGGGCCAACGTCCTGACTTTC	15	TRBD1	.	TRBV2	TRBJ2-6
CASSDRGHTEAFF	TGTGCCAGCAGTGACAGGGGGCACACTGAAGCTTTCTTT	13	TRBD1	.	TRBV6-4	TRBJ1-1
CASRISLGTGGETQYF	TGTGCCAGCAGGATTAGCCTGGGAACAGGGGGCGAGACCCAGTACTTC	16	TRBD1	.	TRBV28	TRBJ2-5
CASSLGDRNYGYTF	TGTGCCAGCAGCTTAGGTGACAGAAACTATGGCTACACCTTC	14	.	.	TRBV7-9	TRBJ1-2
CASSTGTADSNEKLFF	TGTGCCAGCAGCACCGGGACAGCGGACTCTAATGAAAAACTGTTTTTT	16	TRBD1	few	TRBV6-6	TRBJ1-4
CASSFYGTGGTYEQYF	TGTGCCAGCAGCTTTTATGGGACAGGGGGGACCTACGAGCAGTACTTC	16	TRBD1	.	TRBV7-9	TRBJ2-7
CASSWMGTDNSPLHF	TGTGCCAGCAGTTGGATGGGGACAGACAATTCACCCCTCCACTTT	15	TRBD1	.	TRBV6-6	TRBJ1-6
CASSITGVAYGYTF	TGTGCCAGCAGCATAACAGGGGTCGCCTATGGCTACACCTTC	14	TRBD1	.	TRBV28	TRBJ1-2
CASRETRAVYEQYF	TGTGCCAGCAGAGAGACTAGGGCAGTCTACGAGCAGTACTTC	14	.	.	TRBV6-1	TRBJ2-7
CASSLVYEQYF	TGTGCCAGCAGCTTAGTTTATGAGCAGTACTTC	11	.	.	TRBV7-2	TRBJ2-7
CASSSDRAVLAYEQYF	TGTGCCAGCAGTTCGGACCGAGCGGTTCTAGCCTACGAGCAGTACTTC	16	.	.	TRBV6-5	TRBJ2-7
CASSEFRGDEQYF	TGTGCCAGCAGTGAATTTCGGGGGGACGAGCAGTACTTC	13	TRBD2	.	TRBV6-1	TRBJ2-7
CASSKRTGAYEQYF	TGTGCCAGCAGCAAGAGGACAGGAGCCTACGAGCAGTACTTC	14	TRBD1	.	TRBV5-6	TRBJ2-7
CASSDFPDNEQFF	TGTGCCAGCAGCGATTTTCCGGACAATGAGCAGTTCTTC	13	.	.	TRBV9	TRBJ2-1
CASSQDVSGGTNTGELFF	TGCGCCAGCAGCCAAGATGTATCCGGGGGAACGAACACCGGGGAGCTGTTTTTT	18	.	.	TRBV4-1	TRBJ2-2
CASSQEGQRQGSRSNQPQHF	TGCGCCAGCAGCCAAGAGGGACAAAGACAGGGTAGTCGAAGCAATCAGCCCCAGCATTTT	20	TRBD1	.	TRBV4-1	TRBJ1-5
CASNQVGTAYEQYF	TGTGCCAGCAACCAAGTAGGGACAGCCTACGAGCAGTACTTC	14	TRBD1	.	TRBV11-2	TRBJ2-7
CASSLNGNQETQYF	TGTGCCAGCAGCTTAAATGGCAACCAAGAGACCCAGTACTTC	14	.	once	TRBV7-6	TRBJ2-5
CSVEPGEGDYEQYF	TGCAGCGTAGAGCCAGGGGAAGGGGATTACGAGCAGTACTTC	14	.	.	TRBV29-1	TRBJ2-7
CASHRDKGYVSNYGYTF	TGTGCCTCGCACCGGGACAAGGGTTACGTGTCAAACTATGGCTACACCTTC	17	.	.	TRBV19	TRBJ1-2
CASNPTTGRTGRSYEQYF	TGCGCCAGCAACCCAACTACCGGACGGACAGGGCGGTCCTACGAGCAGTACTTC	18	TRBD1	.	TRBV4-1	TRBJ2-7
CASRDGTGANYEQYF	TGTGCCAGCAGAGACGGGACAGGAGCAAACTACGAGCAGTACTTC	15	TRBD1	.	TRBV6-1	TRBJ2-7
CASSQVLAGRETQYF	TGCGCCAGCAGCCAAGTTCTAGCGGGGCGAGAGACCCAGTACTTC	15	TRBD2	.	TRBV4-1	TRBJ2-5
CASSVTGTGGEGYTF	TGTGCCAGCAGCGTAACCGGGACAGGGGGCGAAGGCTACACCTTC	15	TRBD1	.	TRBV7-6	TRBJ1-2
CASSIGGSSYEQYF	TGTGCCAGTAGTATCGGAGGGAGCTCCTACGAGCAGTACTTC	14	.	.	TRBV19	TRBJ2-7
CASSSTGASDTQYF	TGTGCCAGCAGCTCGACAGGGGCCTCAGATACGCAGTATTTT	14	TRBD1	.	TRBV9	TRBJ2-3